This T cell receptor (beta chain) was sequenced in a study of OX40 agonist ivuxolimab in advanced cancers. On the study more broadly: Three patients, one with hepatocellular carcinoma and two with cutaneous melanoma, achieved partial responses. Points from the study as a whole: Partial responders dosed at 0.1-3.0 mg/kg displayed clonal expansion ranking among the lowest.

Clones were read by immunoSEQ multiplex PCR, and TCRdb kept only the in-frame ones, dropping some. The repertoire consists of around 80,000 clones, with 70% to 85% occurring once and the leading ten covering roughly 7.3%. Notes on this clone: Its target is unknown.

Trimming stripped 6 bases from V and 0 bases from J, with 12 bases between. CDR1 is MNHEY and CDR2 is SVGAGI in the germline V gene. This CDR3 region has 15 residues. This clonotype was obtained from an adult with an advanced solid tumor such as melanoma, head and neck, liver or kidney cancer. Sequenced material: CD4+ or CD8+ T cells sorted from blood, taken in a trial of the OX40 agonist ivuxolimab. This rearrangement joins TRBV6-5 to TRBJ2-1; no clear D. The DNA for the CDR3 is TGTGCCAGCAGCCGAGACACTTACTCCTACAATGAGCAGTTCTTC. It specifies CASSRDTYSYNEQFF.